The T cell receptor beta chain described here comes from a study of T cells after yellow fever vaccination. This clonotype was picked up many times. Germline V lookup: CDR1 DFQATT, CDR2 SNEGSKA (reference sequence). CDR3 size: 15 residues. Losses at the gene ends were 4 bases for V and 5 bases for J; bases not matched to a gene: 12. For TCR, cDNA came from 5'RACE template switching, which added a universal primer site and UMIs. TCRdb itself ran the 5' RACE reads through MiXCR, one entry per CDR3 protein. The sample consists of 30,000 or so distinct CDR3 sequences, 6.3% of them appearing once. The material sequenced was PBMCs, either bulk or a sorted T-cell subset (CD4+, CD8+, memory, or dextramer-sorted; not recorded which), taken on the day of the yellow fever booster vaccination. The TCR originated in a man younger than 45 who received the YFV17D yellow fever vaccine. The chain uses TRBV20-1 and TRBJ2-5, with 8 bases matching TRBD2. The CDR3 protein is CSANPTSGGRETQYF. In DNA, the CDR3 is TGCAGTGCTAACCCTACTAGCGGTGGGAGGGAGACCCAGTACTTC.